This T cell receptor beta chain was documented in a study of human T cells and chemical hapten exposure. This clonotype was observed at least ten times. In TCRdb, the RACE reads were re-called with MiXCR into one record per CDR3 protein. The repertoire holds 350,000 to 400,000 distinct CDR3 sequences, around 6% seen once, with approximately 5.4% in the top ten. The germline V gene encodes CDR1 SGHRS and CDR2 YFSETQ. V lost 0 bases to trimming and J lost 0 bases, with 12 bases between them. This CDR3 is built from 16 residues. The time point denotes: patch test 2, 6 weeks after DPC sensitization. The sample's treatment: therapeutic diphenylcyclopropenone sensitization with weekly scalp DPC.

The sequencing here drew on whole blood, taken in connection with sensitization to the hapten diphenylcyclopropenone (DPC). This receptor was obtained from a young woman with alopecia areata. Some clones in this sample may be carry-over from other donors' samples. This chain connects TRBV5-1 to TRBJ1-1; D ambiguous. CDR3 loop: CASSLAVAGMNTEAFF. The CDR3 DNA sequence: TGCGCCAGCAGCTTGGCCGTCGCAGGCATGAACACTGAAGCTTTCTTT.